This record looks at one TCR beta chain sequence and its context. The entry originates in a study of blood T cell repertoires in COVID-19. The germline gives CDR1 MDHEN, CDR2 SYDVKM. CDR3 length equals 15 residues. V lost 5 bases to trimming and J lost 2 bases; unmatched junction nucleotides: 6. Here immunoSEQ multiplex PCR was the method, and the copy in TCRdb shows in-frame clones only, minus some. The profile shows fewer than 200,000 clones, approximately 86% of them singletons. The J gene is TRBJ1-5, the V gene TRBV28; 7 bases are a match to TRBD1. The material sequenced was peripheral blood. This sequence was found in a man aged 45-60 years with active or convalescent COVID-19. The DNA for the CDR3 is TGTGCCAGCAGTCGAGACAGGGTTGGCAATCAGCCCCAGCATTTT. This codes for CASSRDRVGNQPQHF.